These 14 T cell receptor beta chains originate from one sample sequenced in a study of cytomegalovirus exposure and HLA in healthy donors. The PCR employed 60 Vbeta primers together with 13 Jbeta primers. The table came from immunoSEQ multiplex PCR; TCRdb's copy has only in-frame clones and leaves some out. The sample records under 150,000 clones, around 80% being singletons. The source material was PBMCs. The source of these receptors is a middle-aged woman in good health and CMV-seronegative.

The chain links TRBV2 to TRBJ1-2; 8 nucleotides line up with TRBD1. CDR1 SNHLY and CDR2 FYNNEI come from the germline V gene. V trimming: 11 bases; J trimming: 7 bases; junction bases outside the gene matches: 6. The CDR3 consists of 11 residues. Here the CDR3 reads CAGRQGSGYTF. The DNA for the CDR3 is TGTGCCGGAAGACAGGGGTCTGGCTACACCTTC.

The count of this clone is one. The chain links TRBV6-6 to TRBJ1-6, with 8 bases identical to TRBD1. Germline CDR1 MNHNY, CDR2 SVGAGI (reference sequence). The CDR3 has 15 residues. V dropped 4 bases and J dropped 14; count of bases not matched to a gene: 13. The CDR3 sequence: CASSSTGTGILALHF. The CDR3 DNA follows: TGTGCCAGCAGTTCGACCGGGACAGGTATTCTGGCCCTCCACTTT.

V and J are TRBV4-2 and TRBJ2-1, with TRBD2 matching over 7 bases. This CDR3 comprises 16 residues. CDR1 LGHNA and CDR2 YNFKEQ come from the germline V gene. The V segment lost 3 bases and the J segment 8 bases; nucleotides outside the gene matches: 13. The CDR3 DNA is TGTGCCAGCAGCCAGGGAGCCTCCGATGGGGGGGATGAGCAGTTCTTC. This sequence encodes CASSQGASDGGDEQFF.

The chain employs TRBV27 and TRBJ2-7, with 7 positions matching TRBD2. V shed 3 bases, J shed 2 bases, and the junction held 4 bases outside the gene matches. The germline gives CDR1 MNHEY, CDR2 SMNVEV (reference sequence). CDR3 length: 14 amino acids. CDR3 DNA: TGTGCCAGCAGTTTTGCTAGCGGAGCCTACGAGCAGTACTTC. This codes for CASSFASGAYEQYF.

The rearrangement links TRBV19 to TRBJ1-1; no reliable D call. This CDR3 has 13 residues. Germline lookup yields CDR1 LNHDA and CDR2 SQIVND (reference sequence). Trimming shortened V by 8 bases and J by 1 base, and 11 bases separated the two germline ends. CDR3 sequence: CASASGQNTEAFF. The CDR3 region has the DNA TGTGCCAGTGCGAGCGGGCAGAACACTGAAGCTTTCTTT.

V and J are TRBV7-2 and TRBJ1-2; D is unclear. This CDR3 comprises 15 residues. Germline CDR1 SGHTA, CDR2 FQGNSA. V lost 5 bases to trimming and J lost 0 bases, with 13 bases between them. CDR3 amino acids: CASSLRQSANYGYTF. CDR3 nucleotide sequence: TGTGCCAGCAGCCTTCGTCAGTCCGCTAACTATGGCTACACCTTC.

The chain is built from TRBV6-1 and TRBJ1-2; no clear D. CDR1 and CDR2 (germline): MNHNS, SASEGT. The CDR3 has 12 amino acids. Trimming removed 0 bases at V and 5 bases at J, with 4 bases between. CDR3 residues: CASSEARYGYTF. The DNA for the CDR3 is TGTGCCAGCAGTGAAGCTCGGTATGGCTACACCTTC.

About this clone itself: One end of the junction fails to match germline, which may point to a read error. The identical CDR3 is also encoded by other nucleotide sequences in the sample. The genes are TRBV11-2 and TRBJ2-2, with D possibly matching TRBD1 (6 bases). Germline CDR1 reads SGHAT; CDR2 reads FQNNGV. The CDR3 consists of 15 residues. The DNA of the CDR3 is TGTGCCAGCAGCCTCACAGGGACGCGTACCGGAGAGCTGTTTTTT. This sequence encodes CASSLTGTRTGELFF.

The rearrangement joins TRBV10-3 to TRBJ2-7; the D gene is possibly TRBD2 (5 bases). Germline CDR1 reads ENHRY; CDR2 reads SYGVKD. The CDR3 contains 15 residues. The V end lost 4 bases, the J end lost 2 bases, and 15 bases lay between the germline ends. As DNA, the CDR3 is TGTGCCATCAGTGGGCGACACGTGGGAGCCTACGAGCAGTACTTC. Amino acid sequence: CAISGRHVGAYEQYF.

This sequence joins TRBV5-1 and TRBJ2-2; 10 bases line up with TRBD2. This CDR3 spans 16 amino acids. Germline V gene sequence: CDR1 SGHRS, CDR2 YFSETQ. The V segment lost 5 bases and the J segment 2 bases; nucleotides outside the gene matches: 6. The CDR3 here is CASSESSGRNTGELFF. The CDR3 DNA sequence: TGCGCCAGCAGTGAGTCTAGCGGGAGAAACACCGGGGAGCTGTTTTTT.

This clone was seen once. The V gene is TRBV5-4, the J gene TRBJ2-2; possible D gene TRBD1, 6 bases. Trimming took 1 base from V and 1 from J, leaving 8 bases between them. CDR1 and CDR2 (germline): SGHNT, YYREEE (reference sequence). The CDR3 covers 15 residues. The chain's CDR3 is CASSLIRGNTGELFF. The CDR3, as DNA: TGTGCCAGCAGCTTGATCAGGGGGAACACCGGGGAGCTGTTTTTT.

In DNA form, the CDR3 reads TGTGCCAGCAGCTCCCAACAGGGTAACTATGGCTACACCTTC. It codes for CASSSQQGNYGYTF. The V and J genes are TRBV7-2 and TRBJ1-2, with a tentative D call TRBD1 (6 bases). CDR1 and CDR2 (germline): SGHTA, FQGNSA. The V end was cut by 4 bases, the J end by 1 base, with 10 bases between. This CDR3 region has 14 residues. Variable domain in full (rest from reference TRBV7-2 and TRBJ1-2): GAGVSQSPSNKVTEKGKDVELRCDPISGHTALYWYRQSLGQGLEFLIYFQGNSAPDKSGLPSDRFSAERTGGSVSTLTIQRTQQEDSAVYLCASSSQQGNYGYTFGSGTRLTVV.

Here the CDR3 reads CASSGGLLGADTQYF. CDR3 DNA sequence: TGCGCCAGCAGCGGGGGACTTCTGGGGGCAGATACGCAGTATTTT. The chain employs TRBV5-1 and TRBJ2-3; D possibly corresponds to TRBD2 (6 bases). The CDR3 contains 15 residues. Trimming shortened V by 4 bases and J by 4 bases, and 16 bases separated the two germline ends. Per the germline V gene, CDR1 is SGHRS and CDR2 is YFSETQ. Using reference TRBV5-1 and TRBJ2-3 for the parts outside the CDR3, the full variable domain is KAGVTQTPRYLIKTRGQQVTLSCSPISGHRSVSWYQQTPGQGLQFLFEYFSETQRNKGNFPGRFSGRQFSNSRSEMNVSTLELGDSALYLCASSGGLLGADTQYFGPGTRLTVL.

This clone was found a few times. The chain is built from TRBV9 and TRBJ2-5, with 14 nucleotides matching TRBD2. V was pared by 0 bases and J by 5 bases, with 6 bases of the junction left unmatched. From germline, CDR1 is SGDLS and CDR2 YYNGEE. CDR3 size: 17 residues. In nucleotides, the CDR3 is TGTGCCAGCAGCGTAGGAGGGACTAGCGGGAGTGGCGAGACCCAGTACTTC. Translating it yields CASSVGGTSGSGETQYF.